Listed below are T cell receptor beta chains from one sample, sequenced in a study of cytomegalovirus exposure and HLA in healthy donors. The repertoire was sequenced with immunoSEQ multiplex PCR; TCRdb's copy has only in-frame clones and lacks some. This table has about 120,000 clones, over 60% appearing once. The material sequenced was PBMCs. Receptors were obtained from a female donor in good health and CMV-seronegative. Both conserved end residues are part of each CDR3. The D gene is left open where the match is weak. Clone size is not always given. Where it is, it says once, few, many or a class for expanded clones.

>TRBV5-1|once|TRBD2|16|TRBJ2-5
CASSLEASGAQETQYF
TGCGCCAGCAGCTTGGAGGCTAGCGGGGCCCAAGAGACCCAGTACTTC
>TRBV28|.|TRBD1|14|TRBJ1-2
CASSLADRVGGYTF
TGTGCCAGCAGTTTGGCGGACAGGGTAGGCGGCTACACCTTC
>TRBV5-1|.|.|14|TRBJ2-1
CASSSSSGSNEQFF
TGCGCCAGCAGCTCCTCCTCCGGGAGCAATGAGCAGTTCTTC
>TRBV10-2|.|.|14|TRBJ1-2
CASSGNVGAAGYTF
TGCGCCAGCAGTGGGAACGTAGGGGCAGCCGGCTACACCTTC
>TRBV13|.|.|13|TRBJ2-7
CASSLEGGYEQYF
TGTGCCAGCAGCTTAGAGGGAGGCTACGAGCAGTACTTC
>TRBV5-1|.|.|15|TRBJ1-2
CASSLARGSGNGYTF
TGCGCCAGCAGCTTGGCACGGGGTTCGGGGAATGGCTACACCTTC
>TRBV19|few|TRBD1|11|TRBJ1-2
CATSTGGGYTF
TGTGCCACCTCGACAGGGGGTGGCTACACCTTC
>TRBV14|.|TRBD1|16|TRBJ1-6
CASSRRSGTGLSPLHF
TGTGCCAGCAGCCGACGGTCCGGGACAGGGTTATCACCCCTCCACTTT
>TRBV7-9|.|.|11|TRBJ1-1
CSSSLVGRAFF
TGTTCCAGCAGCTTAGTAGGGAGGGCTTTCTTT
>TRBV6-6|.|TRBD1|14|TRBJ1-5
CASTLRQGADPQHF
TGTGCCAGCACCCTCCGACAGGGGGCCGACCCCCAGCATTTT
>TRBV7-7|.|.|13|TRBJ2-1
CASSPGYDLGQFF
TGTGCCAGCAGCCCCGGTTACGATCTCGGGCAGTTCTTC
>TRBV5-6|.|TRBD1|16|TRBJ2-3
CASSLGPGTGGDTQYF
TGTGCCAGCAGCTTGGGCCCCGGGACAGGGGGAGATACGCAGTATTTT
>TRBV7-9|.|TRBD2|15|TRBJ2-1
CSSSFLTSGGGEQFF
TGTTCCAGCAGCTTTCTGACTAGCGGGGGGGGTGAGCAGTTCTTC
>TRBV5-6|.|.|15|TRBJ1-3
CASSLEFGTRNTIYF
TGTGCCAGCAGCTTGGAGTTCGGAACTAGAAACACCATATATTTT
>TRBV5-1|few|TRBD1|14|TRBJ1-1
CASSPGQGGTEAFF
TGCGCCAGCAGCCCGGGACAGGGGGGCACTGAAGCTTTCTTT
>TRBV7-6|.|.|14|TRBJ2-5
CASSLWSGQETQYF
TGTGCCAGCAGCTTATGGTCAGGGCAAGAGACCCAGTACTTC
>TRBV7-9|few|TRBD2|16|TRBJ2-7
CASSLLGGGVSYEQYF
TGTGCCAGCAGCTTATTGGGCGGGGGAGTCTCCTACGAGCAGTACTTC
>TRBV27|.|.|15|TRBJ2-2
CASSPSLEGTGELFF
TGTGCCAGCAGTCCCAGTCTTGAGGGCACCGGGGAGCTGTTTTTT
>TRBV4-3|.|TRBD1|16|TRBJ1-6
CASSQDLTGLNSPLHF
TGCGCCAGCAGCCAAGACTTGACAGGGCTAAATTCACCCCTCCACTTT
>TRBV5-6|.|.|13|TRBJ1-2
CASSLAGRNGYTF
TGTGCCAGCAGCTTGGCCGGGAGAAATGGCTACACCTTC
>TRBV5-4|.|TRBD2|16|TRBJ2-3
CASSLAAGGHGDTQYF
TGTGCCAGCAGCTTGGCAGCGGGGGGCCACGGGGATACGCAGTATTTT
>TRBV5-4|.|TRBD1|14|TRBJ1-2
CASSFPTGNYGYTF
TGTGCCAGCAGCTTCCCGACAGGGAACTATGGCTACACCTTC
>TRBV9|.|.|15|TRBJ1-1
CASSESTGQNTEAFF
TGTGCCAGCAGCGAATCGACAGGACAGAACACTGAAGCTTTCTTT
>TRBV7-6|.|.|15|TRBJ1-1
CASSDILGRDTEAFF
TGTGCCAGCAGCGACATCTTAGGGAGGGACACTGAAGCTTTCTTT
>TRBV4-1|.|TRBD2|20|TRBJ2-3
CASSQVWGRGGVRGTDTQYF
TGCGCCAGCAGCCAAGTGTGGGGACGGGGGGGAGTCCGGGGCACAGATACGCAGTATTTT
>TRBV5-4|.|.|15|TRBJ1-1
CASSSDNRMNTEAFF
TGTGCCAGCAGCAGTGACAACAGGATGAACACTGAAGCTTTCTTT
>TRBV5-4|few|.|11|TRBJ1-1
CASNQGVWAFF
TGTGCCAGCAACCAAGGGGTGTGGGCTTTCTTT
>TRBV27|.|TRBD1|13|TRBJ2-5
CASSNGRGQTQYF
TGTGCCAGCAGTAATGGCAGGGGGCAGACCCAGTACTTC
>TRBV4-2|.|.|15|TRBJ2-2
CASSQDNLGAGELFF
TGTGCCAGCAGCCAAGATAATTTGGGGGCTGGGGAGCTGTTTTTT
>TRBV5-6|.|.|15|TRBJ2-3
CASSGAPGTTDTQYF
TGTGCCAGCAGCGGTGCACCAGGAACTACAGATACGCAGTATTTT
>TRBV9|.|.|12|TRBJ1-6
CASSPSGSPLHF
TGTGCCAGCAGCCCTAGTGGTTCACCCCTCCACTTT
>TRBV9|.|TRBD2|15|TRBJ2-5
CASSVTGGNQETQYF
TGTGCCAGCAGCGTAACGGGGGGGAACCAAGAGACCCAGTACTTC
>TRBV11-2|.|.|13|TRBJ1-2
CASSSFRERGYTF
TGTGCCAGCAGCTCTTTTAGGGAGCGTGGCTACACCTTC
>TRBV28|.|TRBD1|15|TRBJ1-4
CASSSGQSTNEKLFF
TGTGCCAGCAGTTCGGGACAGTCAACTAATGAAAAACTGTTTTTT
>TRBV7-9|.|.|16|TRBJ1-1
CASSLGEAGWDTEAFF
TGTGCCAGCAGCTTAGGTGAGGCAGGGTGGGACACTGAAGCTTTCTTT
>TRBV11-2|.|TRBD2|17|TRBJ2-5
CASSGQRLAGSQETQYF
TGTGCCAGCAGCGGACAAAGGCTAGCGGGGAGCCAAGAGACCCAGTACTTC
>TRBV7-2|.|.|14|TRBJ1-6
CASQTASYNSPLHF
TGTGCCAGCCAGACAGCGTCCTATAATTCACCCCTCCACTTT
>TRBV7-6|.|.|13|TRBJ2-7
CASSSGESYEQYF
TGTGCCAGCAGCTCTGGGGAGTCCTACGAGCAGTACTTC
>TRBV10-1|.|TRBD2|17|TRBJ2-3
CASSEARGGRSTDTQYF
TGCGCCAGCAGTGAGGCACGGGGGGGAAGGAGCACAGATACGCAGTATTTT
>TRBV7-6|.|TRBD1|15|TRBJ1-6
CASSSTWGQGSPLHF
TGTGCCAGCAGCTCCACCTGGGGACAGGGGTCACCCCTCCACTTT
>TRBV6-5|few|.|13|TRBJ1-1
CASSWGGGTEAFF
TGTGCCAGCAGTTGGGGAGGGGGGACTGAAGCTTTCTTT
>TRBV2|.|.|16|TRBJ2-4
CASSEWAVLAKNIQYF
TGTGCCAGCAGTGAGTGGGCAGTTCTAGCCAAAAACATTCAGTACTTC
>TRBV11-2|.|.|15|TRBJ2-3
CASSLRGRGSDTQYF
TGTGCCAGCAGCTTAAGGGGCAGGGGATCAGATACGCAGTATTTT